One and the same sample provided the 22 T cell receptor beta chains below, sequenced in a study of blood T cell repertoires in COVID-19. This table comes from immunoSEQ multiplex PCR, and its TCRdb copy is limited to in-frame clones, with some not included. This sample has 400,000 to 500,000 clones; roughly 90% occur once, and the top ten carry approximately 1.3%. Sequenced input: PBMCs or T cells enriched from blood (not recorded which). Receptors originate from a woman younger than 30 who had been exposed to COVID-19.

The V call is TRBV28, the J call TRBJ2-1, with a tentative D call TRBD1 (5 bases). Trimming shortened V by 1 base and J by 5 bases, and 9 bases separated the two germline ends. The CDR3 has 14 amino acids. Germline-derived CDR1 and CDR2 are MDHEN and SYDVKM. The CDR3 loop reads CASSLSAGNNEQFF. The CDR3 nucleotides are TGTGCCAGCAGTTTATCTGCAGGGAACAATGAGCAGTTCTTC.

The genes are TRBV5-1 and TRBJ2-5; possible D gene TRBD2, 5 bases. This CDR3 comprises 15 residues. V was pared by 2 bases and J by 5 bases, with 16 bases between. Germline values: CDR1 SGHRS, CDR2 YFSETQ. The CDR3 DNA sequence: TGCGCCAGCAGCTTCTCCCCCGCGAGGGAGGAGACCCAGTACTTC. Its translation: CASSFSPAREETQYF.

The chain couples TRBV5-4 to TRBJ2-7, with 10 bases aligning to TRBD2. The germline V gene encodes CDR1 SGHNT and CDR2 YYREEE (reference sequence). J gave up 3 bases and V 3 bases, and 3 bases lay outside the gene matches. The CDR3 spans 14 residues. The CDR3 here is CASSSAGGRYEQYF. Here the CDR3 DNA reads TGTGCCAGCAGCTCAGCGGGGGGGCGCTACGAGCAGTACTTC.

CDR3 DNA: TGTGCCAGCAGCAAATTCCTTGGCAGGGGGCGCGGCACTGAAGCTTTCTTT. It codes for CASSKFLGRGRGTEAFF. The chain joins TRBV21-1 to TRBJ1-1; the DNA was not used to check the table's D call, TRBD1. TRBV21-1 is tagged as a pseudogene. The CDR3 has 17 residues.

Turning to this clone: At one boundary the junction diverges from the germline segment, which might be a read error. The chain has TRBV7-7 and TRBJ1-4; D ambiguous. The CDR3 loop spans 15 amino acids. Germline values: CDR1 SSHAT, CDR2 FNYEAQ (reference sequence). CDR3 in amino acids: CASSLSGLPGEKLFF. The CDR3 coding sequence is TGTGCTAGCAGCTTATCCGGCCTCCCAGGTGAAAAACTGTTTTTT. The full variable domain, completed using reference TRBV7-7 and TRBJ1-4, is GAGVSQSPRYKVTKRGQDVTLRCDPISSHATLYWYQQALGQGPEFLTYFNYEAQPDKSGLPSDRFSAERPEGSISTLTIQRTEQRDSAMYRCASSLSGLPGEKLFFGSGTQLSVL.

This chain connects TRBV5-1 to TRBJ2-3, with TRBD2 matching 10 bases. Germline V gene sequence: CDR1 SGHRS, CDR2 YFSETQ. The CDR3 extends over 16 amino acids. Trimming took 4 bases from V and 1 from J; bases not matched to a gene: 6. Written as DNA, the CDR3 is TGCGCCAGCAGCGGGACCGGGACTAGCGGCACAGATACGCAGTATTTT. As protein: CASSGTGTSGTDTQYF.

This chain links TRBV10-3 with TRBJ2-3; TRBD2 matches 8 bases. This CDR3 has 15 amino acids. Germline V gives CDR1 ENHRY, CDR2 SYGVKD. With V trimmed by 4 bases and J by 2 bases, 5 bases remained unmatched. In DNA form, the CDR3 reads TGTGCCATCAGTGCATTAGCGGGACCCACAGATACGCAGTATTTT. It specifies CAISALAGPTDTQYF.

The V gene is TRBV11-2, the J gene TRBJ2-7, with a tentative D call TRBD1 (6 bases). Germline CDR1 reads SGHAT; CDR2 reads FQNNGV. The CDR3 is 13 amino acids. With 5 bases removed from V and 4 bases from J, the gap between germline ends came to 12 bases. The CDR3 region has the DNA TGTGCCAGCAGCCTCGGGACATCATACGAGCAGTACTTC. This sequence encodes CASSLGTSYEQYF.

This rearrangement joins TRBV15 to TRBJ2-7; a weak D match, TRBD1 (5 bases). CDR1 is LNHNV, CDR2 YYDKDF, per germline (reference sequence). The CDR3 has 16 residues. V gave up 0 bases and J gave up 5 bases, with 17 bases separating them. The CDR3 region is CATSRDLGALVDEQYF. CDR3 in DNA: TGTGCCACCAGCAGAGATCTAGGGGCCTTAGTGGACGAGCAGTACTTC.

This sequence joins TRBV19 and TRBJ1-1, with TRBD1 as a possible D gene (6 bases). Trimming took 5 bases from V and 1 from J, leaving 29 bases between them. The CDR3 is 20 amino acids. Looked up from germline, CDR1 is LNHDA and CDR2 is SQIVND (reference sequence). This CDR3 reads CASSPRPEDSLYVWNTEAFF. CDR3 sequence (DNA): TGTGCCAGTAGTCCTCGACCGGAGGACAGCTTATACGTGTGGAACACTGAAGCTTTCTTT.

As to this clone: Other DNA sequences in the sample encode the same CDR3. This sequence joins TRBV20-1 and TRBJ2-7; D is perhaps TRBD2 (6 bases). V was trimmed by 6 bases and J by 2 bases, leaving 8 bases between them. The CDR3 sequence is 11 residues long. Germline CDR1 DFQATT, CDR2 SNEGSKA (reference sequence). CDR3 bases: TGCAGTGCGGGGGGTACCTACGAGCAGTACTTC. This encodes CSAGGTYEQYF.

This chain joins TRBV30 and TRBJ2-7; a weak D match, TRBD2 (5 bases). The CDR3 contains 13 residues. V lost 3 bases, J lost 6 bases, and 15 bases lay in between. CDR1 is GTSNPN, CDR2 SVGIG, per germline (reference sequence). The CDR3 spells CAWSPSRGGEQYF. For the CDR3, the DNA is TGTGCCTGGAGCCCCTCCAGAGGAGGCGAGCAGTACTTC.

V usage is TRBV7-3 and J usage is TRBJ2-3; 9 nucleotides agree with TRBD2. Germline CDR1 reads SGHTA; CDR2 reads FQGTGA. The CDR3 consists of 16 residues. The V segment lost 5 bases and the J segment 6 bases; nucleotides outside the gene matches: 12. The CDR3 region has the DNA TGTGCCAGCAGCGACCAACCTAGCGGGGCATTGGATACGCAGTATTTT. Translating it yields CASSDQPSGALDTQYF.

V and J are TRBV7-2 and TRBJ1-5, with 8 nucleotides matching TRBD1. CDR1 SGHTA and CDR2 FQGNSA come from the germline V gene. This CDR3 has 15 amino acids. V lost 4 bases to trimming and J lost 1 base; unmatched junction nucleotides: 3. The CDR3 loop reads CASSSRQGSNQPQHF. Here the CDR3 DNA reads TGTGCCAGCAGCTCCCGACAGGGGAGCAATCAGCCCCAGCATTTT.

The V call is TRBV14, the J call TRBJ2-6; possibly TRBD1 for D (6 bases). CDR3 length: 15 amino acids. Between the trimmed V and J ends, which lost 2 bases and 4 bases, there was a span of 9 bases. CDR1 is SGHDN, CDR2 FVKESK, per germline. This CDR3 reads CASSQQGRGANVLTF. CDR3 DNA: TGTGCCAGCAGCCAACAGGGGAGAGGGGCCAACGTCCTGACTTTC.

DNA of the CDR3: TGTGCCAGTAGTATAGCGGGACAGGGGGTCACTGAAGCTTTCTTT. Translation gives CASSIAGQGVTEAFF. This chain joins TRBV19 and TRBJ1-1, with TRBD1 matching 11 bases. With 1 base clipped from V and 4 bases from J, the junction kept 2 bases outside the gene matches. The CDR3 contains 15 residues. Germline CDR1 and CDR2: LNHDA and SQIVND (reference sequence).

The rearrangement uses TRBV18 and TRBJ1-5; tentatively, D is TRBD1 (5 bases). CDR3 length: 14 residues. Trimming took off 6 bases at V and 2 bases at J, with 11 bases between the two ends. The germline V gene has CDR1 KGHSH and CDR2 LQKENI. CDR3 residues: CASSRGGGNQPQHF. The CDR3, as DNA: TGTGCCAGCTCCCGGGGAGGGGGCAATCAGCCCCAGCATTTT. Together with reference TRBV18 and TRBJ1-5, the CDR3 gives the full variable domain: NAGVMQNPRHLVRRRGQEARLRCSPMKGHSHVYWYRQLPEEGLKFMVYLQKENIIDESGMPKERFSAEFPKEGPSILRIQQVVRGDSAAYFCASSRGGGNQPQHFGDGTRLSIL.

In regard to this clone: Within the sample, other DNA sequences also encode this same CDR3. This chain links TRBV18 with TRBJ2-7; the match to TRBD1 covers 7 bases. CDR3 length: 13 residues. Germline values: CDR1 KGHSH, CDR2 LQKENI. J was trimmed by 3 bases and V by 3 bases; bases with no gene match: 2. The CDR3 protein is CASSPRQGYEQYF. In nucleotides, the CDR3 is TGTGCCAGCTCACCTAGACAGGGCTACGAGCAGTACTTC.

The chain carries TRBV9 and TRBJ2-7, with a possible D match to TRBD1 (5 bases). The germline V gene has CDR1 SGDLS and CDR2 YYNGEE. The ends were cut back, 3 bases at V and 2 bases at J, with 12 bases in the middle. This CDR3 is built from 14 residues. The CDR3 region is CASSAQDNPYEQYF. The CDR3, as DNA: TGTGCCAGCAGCGCCCAGGACAATCCCTACGAGCAGTACTTC.

The rearrangement joins TRBV28 to TRBJ1-1, with 11 bases lining up with TRBD1. The CDR3 has 13 amino acids. V lost 6 bases and J lost 10; bases outside the gene matches: 7. Germline lookup yields CDR1 MDHEN and CDR2 SYDVKM. The CDR3: CASSSGQGARAFF. For the CDR3, the DNA is TGTGCCAGCAGCTCCGGACAGGGGGCACGAGCTTTCTTT.

As for this clone: At one of its ends the junction is not consistent with the germline gene, which may arise from a read error. V and J are TRBV6-6 and TRBJ2-7; 7 nucleotides line up with TRBD2. The CDR3 has 13 amino acids. Germline V lookup: CDR1 MNHNY, CDR2 SVGAGI (reference sequence). CDR3 residues: CAGSQRELGEQYF. Written as DNA, the CDR3 is TGTGCCGGCAGCCAGCGGGAACTTGGGGAGCAGTACTTC.

This clone was found a few times. The chain has TRBV5-6 and TRBJ2-1, with a weak D call TRBD2 (6 bases). Germline V gene sequence: CDR1 SGHDT, CDR2 YYEEEE. The CDR3 consists of 14 residues. V was trimmed by 7 bases and J by 2 bases, leaving 13 bases between them. CDR3 nucleotides: TGTGCCAGCTCAAGGCGGGGCGCCTACAATGAGCAGTTCTTC. Translating it yields CASSRRGAYNEQFF.